This TCR beta chain was identified during a study of cytomegalovirus exposure and HLA in healthy donors. This CDR3 contains 14 residues. Germline lookup yields CDR1 MNHNS and CDR2 SASEGT. V gave up 5 bases and J gave up 6 bases; unmatched junction bases: 7. The PCR used 60 Vbeta and 13 Jbeta primers. Libraries were prepared by immunoSEQ multiplex PCR; TCRdb keeps only in-frame clonotypes and omits some of them. Among roughly 200,000 clones, 78% were seen once, and the ten largest hold approximately 2.9%. Whole-study results and caveats: Across all donors, roughly uniform sequencing depth was an assumption of the presence/absence analyses. Later analysis suggested most CMV-associated TCR beta chains were HLA-restricted. Analysis performed later found more than 15,000 TCR beta sequences associated with HLA alleles at 0.05 false discovery rate.

Concerning this clone: What it binds is unknown.

What was sequenced was PBMCs. The J gene is TRBJ2-5, the V gene TRBV6-1, with 9 bases aligning to TRBD2. The source is a female donor in good health and CMV-seronegative. In nucleotides, the CDR3 is TGTGCCAGCAGTTTGGGACTAGCTGTGAAGACCCAGTACTTC. Protein sequence: CASSLGLAVKTQYF.